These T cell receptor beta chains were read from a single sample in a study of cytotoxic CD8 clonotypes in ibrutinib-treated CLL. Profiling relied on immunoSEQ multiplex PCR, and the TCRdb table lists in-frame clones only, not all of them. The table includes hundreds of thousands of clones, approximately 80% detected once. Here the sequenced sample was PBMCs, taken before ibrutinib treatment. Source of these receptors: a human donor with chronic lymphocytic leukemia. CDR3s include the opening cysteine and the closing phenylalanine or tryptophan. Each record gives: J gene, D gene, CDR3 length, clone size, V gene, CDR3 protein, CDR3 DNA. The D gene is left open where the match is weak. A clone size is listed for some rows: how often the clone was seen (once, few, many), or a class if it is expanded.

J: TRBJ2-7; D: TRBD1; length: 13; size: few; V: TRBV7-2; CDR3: CASSRDSSYEQYF; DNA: TGTGCCAGCAGCCGGGACAGCTCCTACGAGCAGTACTTC
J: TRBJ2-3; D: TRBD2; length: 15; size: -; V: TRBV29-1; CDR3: CSVVGTKTSTDTQYF; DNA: TGCAGCGTTGTCGGGACTAAAACTAGCACAGATACGCAGTATTTT
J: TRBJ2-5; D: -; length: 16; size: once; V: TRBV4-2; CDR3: CASSQVTFLNQETQYF; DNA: TGTGCCAGCAGCCAAGTTACCTTCTTAAACCAAGAGACCCAGTACTTC
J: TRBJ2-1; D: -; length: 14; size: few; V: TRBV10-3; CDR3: CAIRQAEGVNEQFF; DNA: TGTGCCATCAGGCAGGCGGAGGGGGTCAATGAGCAGTTCTTC
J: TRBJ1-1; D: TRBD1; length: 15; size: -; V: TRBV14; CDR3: CASSRDRGMNTEAFF; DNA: TGTGCCAGCAGTAGGGACAGGGGTATGAACACTGAAGCTTTCTTT
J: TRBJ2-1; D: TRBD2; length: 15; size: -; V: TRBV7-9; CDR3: CASSLRLAAYNEQFF; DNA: TGTGCCAGCAGCTTAAGGCTAGCGGCCTACAATGAGCAGTTCTTC
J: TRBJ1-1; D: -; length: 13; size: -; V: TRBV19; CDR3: CASSMIGNTEAFF; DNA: TGTGCCAGTAGTATGATCGGGAACACTGAAGCTTTCTTT
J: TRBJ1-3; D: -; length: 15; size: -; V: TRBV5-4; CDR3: CASSLDGSSGNTIYF; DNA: TGTGCCAGCAGCTTGGACGGGAGCTCTGGAAACACCATATATTTT
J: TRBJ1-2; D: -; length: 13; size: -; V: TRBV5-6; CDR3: CASHRVAVGGYTF; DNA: TGTGCCAGCCATAGGGTAGCGGTTGGTGGCTACACCTTC
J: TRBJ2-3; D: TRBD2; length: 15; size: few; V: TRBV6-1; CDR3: CASSEASGSPDTQYF; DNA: TGTGCCAGCAGTGAAGCTAGCGGGAGCCCAGATACGCAGTATTTT
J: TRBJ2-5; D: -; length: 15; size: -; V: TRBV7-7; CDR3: CASSLGTLREETQYF; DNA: TGTGCCAGCAGCCTGGGGACACTTAGAGAAGAGACCCAGTACTTC
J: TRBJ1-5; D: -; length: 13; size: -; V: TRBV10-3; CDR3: CAISRDLGQPQHF; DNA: TGTGCCATCAGTCGGGACTTAGGTCAGCCCCAGCATTTT
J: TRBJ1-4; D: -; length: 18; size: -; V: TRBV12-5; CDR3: CASGLVPNRVSTNEKLFF; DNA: TGTGCTAGTGGTTTGGTACCGAACAGGGTATCAACTAATGAAAAACTGTTTTTT
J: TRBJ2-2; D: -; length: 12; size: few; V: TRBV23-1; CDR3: CASTATAGELFF; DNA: TGCGCCAGCACCGCGACGGCCGGGGAGCTGTTTTTT
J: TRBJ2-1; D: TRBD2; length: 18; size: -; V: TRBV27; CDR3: CASSLFGLAGGYYNEQFF; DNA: TGTGCCAGCAGTTTATTTGGGCTAGCGGGAGGATACTACAATGAGCAGTTCTTC
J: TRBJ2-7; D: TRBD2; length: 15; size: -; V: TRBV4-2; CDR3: CASSPLAGTVYEQYF; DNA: TGTGCCAGCAGCCCCCTAGCGGGTACGGTCTACGAGCAGTACTTC
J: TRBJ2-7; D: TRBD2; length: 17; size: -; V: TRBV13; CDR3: CASSPRTSGRQSYEQYF; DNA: TGTGCCAGCAGCCCCCGGACTAGCGGGCGTCAATCCTACGAGCAGTACTTC
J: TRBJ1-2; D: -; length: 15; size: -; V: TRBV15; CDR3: CATSREGRGSYGYTF; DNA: TGTGCCACCAGCAGAGAGGGCAGGGGCTCCTATGGCTACACCTTC
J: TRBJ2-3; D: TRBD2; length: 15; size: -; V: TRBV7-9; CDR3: CASSLRGRISDTQYF; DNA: TGTGCCAGCAGCTTACGCGGGAGAATCTCAGATACGCAGTATTTT
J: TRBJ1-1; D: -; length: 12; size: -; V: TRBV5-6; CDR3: CASSLVNTEAFF; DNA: TGTGCCAGCAGTCTCGTTAACACTGAAGCTTTCTTT
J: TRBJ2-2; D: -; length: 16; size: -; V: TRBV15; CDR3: CATSRGGGVTTGELFF; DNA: TGTGCCACCAGCAGAGGAGGCGGGGTGACCACCGGGGAGCTGTTTTTT
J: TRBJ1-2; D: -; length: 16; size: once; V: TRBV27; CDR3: CASSLSGGRPPPGYTF; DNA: TGTGCCAGCAGTTTATCGGGCGGACGGCCTCCGCCTGGCTACACCTTC
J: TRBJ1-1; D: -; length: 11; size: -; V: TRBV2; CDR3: CASGITTVAFF; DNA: TGTGCCAGCGGAATCACTACGGTGGCTTTCTTT
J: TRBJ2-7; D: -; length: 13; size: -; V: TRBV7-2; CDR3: CASSLSGPTEQYF; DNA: TGTGCCAGCAGCTTAAGCGGTCCTACCGAGCAGTACTTC
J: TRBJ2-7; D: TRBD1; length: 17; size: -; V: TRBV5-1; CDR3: CASSSIRDRVPSYEQYF; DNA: TGCGCCAGCAGCTCGATCCGGGACAGGGTTCCTTCCTACGAGCAGTACTTC
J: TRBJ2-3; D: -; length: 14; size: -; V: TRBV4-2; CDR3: CASSRTGATDTQYF; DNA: TGTGCCAGCAGCCGGACGGGGGCCACAGATACGCAGTATTTT
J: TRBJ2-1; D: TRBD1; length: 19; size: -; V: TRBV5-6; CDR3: CASSFRFYLGTGGLNEQFF; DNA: TGTGCCAGCAGCTTTCGGTTTTATTTGGGGACAGGGGGCTTGAATGAGCAGTTCTTC
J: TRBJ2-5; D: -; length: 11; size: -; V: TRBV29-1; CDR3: CSVGTQETQYF; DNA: TGCAGCGTCGGAACGCAAGAGACCCAGTACTTC
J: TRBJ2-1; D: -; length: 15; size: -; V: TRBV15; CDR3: CATSWVKGYYNEQFF; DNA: TGTGCCACCAGCTGGGTTAAAGGGTACTACAATGAGCAGTTCTTC
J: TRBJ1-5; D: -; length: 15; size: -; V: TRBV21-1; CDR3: CASSKFAQGNQPQHF; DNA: -
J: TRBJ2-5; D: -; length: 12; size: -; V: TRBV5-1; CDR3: CASSLWEETQYF; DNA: TGCGCCAGCAGCTTGTGGGAAGAGACCCAGTACTTC
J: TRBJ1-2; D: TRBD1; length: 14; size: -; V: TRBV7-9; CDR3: CASSLGGGGDGYTF; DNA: TGTGCCAGCAGCTTAGGGGGAGGGGGCGATGGCTACACCTTC
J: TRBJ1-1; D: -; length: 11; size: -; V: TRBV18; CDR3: CASSADTEAFF; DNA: TGTGCCAGCTCGGCAGACACTGAAGCTTTCTTT
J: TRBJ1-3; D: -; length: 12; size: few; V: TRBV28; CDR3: CASSGDRNTIYF; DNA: TGTGCCAGCAGTGGGGATCGAAACACCATATATTTT
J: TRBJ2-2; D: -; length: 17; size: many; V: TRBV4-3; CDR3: CASSQDPRTANTGELFF; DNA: TGCGCCAGCAGCCAAGATCCTAGGACAGCGAACACCGGGGAGCTGTTTTTT
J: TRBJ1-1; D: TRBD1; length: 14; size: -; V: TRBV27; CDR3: CASSKDRVNTEAFF; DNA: TGTGCCAGCAGCAAGGACAGGGTTAACACTGAAGCTTTCTTT
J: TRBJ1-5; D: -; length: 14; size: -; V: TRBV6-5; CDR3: CASSYSRGNQPQHF; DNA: TGTGCCAGCAGTTACTCCCGTGGCAATCAGCCCCAGCATTTT
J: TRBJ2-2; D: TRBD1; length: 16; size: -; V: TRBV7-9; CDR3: CASSLADRGRIGELFF; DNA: TGTGCCAGCAGCTTAGCTGACAGGGGGCGCATCGGGGAGCTGTTTTTT
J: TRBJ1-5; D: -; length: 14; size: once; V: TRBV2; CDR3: CASSKTGLDQPQHF; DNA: TGTGCCAGCAGTAAGACAGGACTGGATCAGCCCCAGCATTTT
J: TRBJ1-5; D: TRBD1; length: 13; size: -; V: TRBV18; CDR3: CASSPGQGEPQHF; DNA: TGTGCCAGCTCACCGGGGCAGGGGGAGCCCCAGCATTTT